The 27 T cell receptor beta chains listed next were all sequenced from one sample in a study of blood T cell repertoires in COVID-19. Data came from immunoSEQ multiplex PCR; TCRdb stores just in-frame clones and leaves some out. Of about 230,000 clones listed, over 70% are singletons. Material for sequencing was peripheral blood. These receptors originate from a woman at least 80 years old with acute or convalescent COVID-19.

This clone was counted only a few times. V is TRBV25-1 and J is TRBJ1-1; D may be TRBD1 (5 bases). CDR3 length: 15 residues. CDR1 MGHDK and CDR2 SYGVNS come from the germline V gene. Trimming shortened V by 3 bases and J by 5 bases, and 16 bases separated the two germline ends. CDR3 in amino acids: CASSDLQGGKTEAFF. The CDR3 nucleotides read TGTGCCAGCAGTGATCTCCAGGGTGGGAAGACTGAAGCTTTCTTT.

This chain links TRBV19 with TRBJ2-2; TRBD2 matches 10 bases. V shed 6 bases, J shed 5 bases, and the junction held 12 bases outside the gene matches. Germline assignment: CDR1 LNHDA and CDR2 SQIVND (reference sequence). The CDR3 extends over 17 amino acids. CDR3 sequence reads: CASRLAGGPSDTGELFF. CDR3 DNA sequence: TGTGCCAGTAGGTTAGCGGGGGGCCCCTCGGATACCGGGGAGCTGTTTTTT.

The chain combines TRBV19 with TRBJ2-5; TRBD1 aligns across 7 bases. V trimming: 4 bases; J trimming: 5 bases; junction bases outside the gene matches: 13. The CDR3 totals 16 residues. Germline CDR1 is LNHDA and CDR2 is SQIVND (reference sequence). The CDR3 spells CASSSSATGPWETQYF. The CDR3 DNA follows: TGTGCCAGTAGTAGTTCCGCGACAGGGCCGTGGGAGACCCAGTACTTC.

V gene TRBV9 combines with J gene TRBJ1-2; 7 bases line up with TRBD1. From germline, CDR1 is SGDLS and CDR2 YYNGEE. This CDR3 contains 14 residues. Trimming took 2 bases from V and 5 from J; bases not matched to a gene: 6. CDR3 loop: CASSVDQGGYGYTF. In DNA, the CDR3 is TGTGCCAGCAGCGTGGATCAGGGGGGTTATGGCTACACCTTC.

This chain uses TRBV7-2 with TRBJ2-3; TRBD1 agrees at 7 bases. Germline CDR1 reads SGHTA; CDR2 reads FQGNSA. This CDR3 has 12 residues. V gave up 6 bases and J gave up 8 bases; unmatched junction bases: 5. The CDR3 DNA follows: TGTGCCAGCAGGGCCCCAGGGGGTACGCAGTATTTT. The encoded protein is CASRAPGGTQYF.

This sequence joins TRBV15 and TRBJ1-3, with TRBD1 matching 8 bases. V was clipped by 5 bases and J by 1 base; unmatched bases: 4. Germline CDR1 LNHNV, CDR2 YYDKDF (reference sequence). This CDR3 is built from 15 residues. The CDR3 sequence is CATSPRTGSGNTIYF. In DNA, the CDR3 is TGTGCCACCAGCCCCCGGACAGGGTCTGGAAACACCATATATTTT.

The chain has TRBV29-1 and TRBJ2-2; a weak D match, TRBD1 (6 bases). Deletions cut 6 bases from V and 0 bases from J, with 8 bases between. Germline values: CDR1 SQVTM, CDR2 ANQGSEA. This CDR3 is 13 amino acids long. The CDR3 loop reads CSVGHPNTGELFF. CDR3 in DNA: TGCAGCGTGGGACACCCGAACACCGGGGAGCTGTTTTTT.

The V call is TRBV7-8, the J call TRBJ2-5; 12 bases map to TRBD2. CDR1 SGHVS and CDR2 FQNEAQ come from the germline V gene. This CDR3 comprises 18 residues. V was clipped by 2 bases and J by 4 bases; unmatched bases: 11. This chain's CDR3 is CASSLLSASGRAVETQYF. CDR3 DNA sequence: TGTGCCAGCAGCTTATTGTCGGCTAGCGGGAGGGCCGTAGAGACCCAGTACTTC.

This clone was picked up a small number of times. This sequence joins TRBV9 and TRBJ2-5, with 10 bases identical to TRBD2. The CDR3 is 16 amino acids. V was clipped by 0 bases and J by 5 bases; unmatched bases: 7. Looked up from germline, CDR1 is SGDLS and CDR2 is YYNGEE. CDR3 loop: CASSVGVSGRTETQYF. CDR3 DNA sequence: TGTGCCAGCAGCGTAGGGGTTAGCGGGAGGACTGAGACCCAGTACTTC.

The V call is TRBV5-4, the J call TRBJ1-6, with TRBD1 matching over 7 bases. The trim removed 1 base at V and 9 bases at J, leaving 7 bases unmatched. CDR1 and CDR2 (germline): SGHNT, YYREEE (reference sequence). There are 15 residues in the CDR3. This CDR3 is CASSLLGQAGSPLHF. For the CDR3, the DNA is TGTGCCAGCAGCTTGCTTGGACAGGCAGGTTCACCCCTCCACTTT.

The chain joins TRBV24-1 to TRBJ2-4; a possible D gene is TRBD1 (5 bases). This CDR3 region has 15 residues. V lost 5 bases and J 1 base, leaving 11 bases between the germline ends. Looked up from germline, CDR1 is KGHDR and CDR2 is SFDVKD. The DNA of the CDR3 is TGTGCCACCAGTGCTGCAGGGCGGGCCAAAAACATTCAGTACTTC. Translation gives CATSAAGRAKNIQYF.

This clone was detected only a few times. The chain recombines TRBV3-1 (or the pseudogene TRBV3-2) with TRBJ2-7; 9 bases line up with TRBD1. The CDR3 is 16 residues long. V lost 1 base and J lost 6; bases outside the gene matches: 10. Germline V gene sequence: CDR1 LGHDT, CDR2 YNNKEL (reference sequence). The CDR3 region is CASSQGGTGSGSEQYF. For the CDR3, the DNA is TGTGCCAGCAGCCAAGGGGGGACAGGGAGTGGGAGCGAGCAGTACTTC.

The chain has TRBV6-5 and TRBJ2-7; 7 bases map to TRBD1. Germline assignment: CDR1 MNHEY and CDR2 SVGAGI. CDR3 length: 15 residues. Losses at the gene ends were 2 bases for V and 3 bases for J; bases not matched to a gene: 7. As DNA, the CDR3 is TGTGCCAGCAGTTACGGGGAGACAGGGATCTACGAGCAGTACTTC. Translated, it gives CASSYGETGIYEQYF.

V and J are TRBV6-1 and TRBJ2-1; D unresolved. Per germline, CDR1 MNHNS and CDR2 SASEGT. This CDR3 is 12 amino acids long. V lost 10 bases, J lost 3 bases, and 10 bases lay in between. CDR3 region: CATASVYNEQFF. Here the CDR3 DNA reads TGTGCCACCGCGAGCGTCTACAATGAGCAGTTCTTC.

V and J are TRBV30 and TRBJ1-4; the match to TRBD1 covers 7 bases. Germline trimming cut 5 bases from V and 0 bases from J; bases unmatched to any gene: 12. Germline V gene sequence: CDR1 GTSNPN, CDR2 SVGIG (reference sequence). The CDR3 extends over 17 amino acids. The CDR3 DNA is TGTGCCTGGGAAACGCCGGGACAGAGTTCAACTAATGAAAAACTGTTTTTT. Amino acids: CAWETPGQSSTNEKLFF. The variable domain in full, with the rest retrieved from reference TRBV30 and TRBJ1-4, is SQTIHQWPATLVQPVGSPLSLECTVEGTSNPNLYWYRQAAGRGLQLLFYSVGIGQISSEVPQNLSASRPQDRQFILSSKKLLLSDSGFYLCAWETPGQSSTNEKLFFGSGTQLSVL.

This rearrangement joins TRBV7-9 to TRBJ1-5; 7 bases are a match to TRBD1. CDR1 and CDR2 (germline): SEHNR, FQNEAQ (reference sequence). J lost 2 bases, V lost 4 bases, and 5 bases had no gene match. The CDR3 length is 15 residues. In DNA form, the CDR3 reads TGTGCCAGCAGCTCCGGACAGGTCGGCAATCAGCCCCAGCATTTT. Its protein is CASSSGQVGNQPQHF. Full variable domain (rest looked up from reference TRBV7-9 and TRBJ1-5): DTGVSQNPRHKITKRGQNVTFRCDPISEHNRLYWYRQTLGQGPEFLTYFQNEAQLEKSRLLSDRFSAERPKGSFSTLEIQRTEQGDSAMYLCASSSGQVGNQPQHFGDGTRLSIL.

The CDR3 nucleotides read TGTGCCAGCAGCTTGGATATCGGGACAGGGAACTATGGCTACACCTTC. This encodes CASSLDIGTGNYGYTF. The rearrangement joins TRBV5-4 to TRBJ1-2, with 9 bases that match TRBD1. This CDR3 has 16 residues. Germline V gene lookup returns CDR1 SGHNT and CDR2 YYREEE (reference sequence). The V and J ends lost 0 bases and 2 bases, in that order; junction bases with no gene match: 5.

About this clone: The sample has other DNA sequences that encode this CDR3 too. The rearrangement uses TRBV6-5 and TRBJ1-2; D is undetermined. This CDR3 comprises 12 residues. Trimming removed 3 bases at V and 4 bases at J, with 6 bases between. CDR1 MNHEY and CDR2 SVGAGI come from the germline V gene. CDR3 DNA sequence: TGTGCCAGCAGTTATGGCAGCTATGGCTACACCTTC. Residues: CASSYGSYGYTF.

The chain carries TRBV25-1 and TRBJ1-1; TRBD1 matches 8 bases. The CDR3 runs 13 residues. V dropped 5 bases and J dropped 5; count of bases not matched to a gene: 4. Germline CDR1 and CDR2: MGHDK and SYGVNS. The chain's CDR3 is CASSLQGVTEAFF. The CDR3 DNA sequence: TGTGCCAGCAGTTTACAGGGGGTGACTGAAGCTTTCTTT.

V gene TRBV12-3 or TRBV12-4 combines with J gene TRBJ1-2, with a tentative D call TRBD1 (6 bases). The CDR3 totals 12 residues. V shed 4 bases and J shed 10 bases, with 13 bases lying between them. The CDR3 here is CASSSSGALYTF. The CDR3 nucleotides are TGTGCCAGCAGTTCGTCAGGGGCCCTCTACACCTTC.

This chain links TRBV11-2 with TRBJ2-7, with a possible D match to TRBD2 (6 bases). The V and J ends lost 5 bases and 9 bases respectively, with 11 bases between them. The CDR3 covers 11 residues. The germline V gene encodes CDR1 SGHAT and CDR2 FQNNGV. The CDR3 protein is CASSPLEGQYF. CDR3 DNA sequence: TGTGCCAGCAGCCCCCTGGAGGGGCAGTACTTC. Combining the CDR3 with reference TRBV11-2 and TRBJ2-7 gives the whole variable domain EAGVAQSPRYKIIEKRQSVAFWCNPISGHATLYWYQQILGQGPKLLIQFQNNGVVDDSQLPKDRFSAERLKGVDSTLKIQPAKLEDSAVYLCASSPLEGQYFGPGTRLTVT.

The chain uses TRBV10-3 and TRBJ1-1; D may be TRBD1 (6 bases). The CDR3 loop spans 14 amino acids. Germline-derived CDR1 and CDR2 are ENHRY and SYGVKD. The germline V and J ends were trimmed by 6 bases and 0 bases, with 11 bases remaining between them. CDR3 residues: CAISPDSLNTEAFF. In DNA form, the CDR3 reads TGTGCCATCAGCCCGGACAGTTTGAACACTGAAGCTTTCTTT.

The chain uses TRBV6-2 or TRBV6-3 and TRBJ2-5; 7 bases are shared with TRBD1. Germline CDR1 MNHEY, CDR2 SVGEGT. The CDR3 is 16 amino acids. The junction had 15 bases not matched to a gene; V was cut back by 5 bases and J by 6 bases. CDR3 region: CASSKQGQYVVKTQYF. In nucleotides, the CDR3 is TGTGCCAGCAGTAAACAGGGACAGTATGTTGTGAAGACCCAGTACTTC.

The genes are TRBV7-9 and TRBJ2-5; TRBD2 matches at 14 bases. The CDR3 extends over 17 amino acids. Germline V gene data show CDR1 as SEHNR and CDR2 as FQNEAQ (reference sequence). Trimming removed 0 bases from V and 7 bases from J; junction bases left unmatched: 7. The CDR3 loop reads CASSLAGTSGRVMTQYF. CDR3 DNA: TGTGCCAGCAGCTTAGCGGGGACTAGCGGGAGAGTGATGACCCAGTACTTC.

This sequence joins TRBV18 and TRBJ1-1; 7 positions agree with TRBD1. The CDR3 spans 18 residues. J lost 3 bases, V lost 3 bases, and 16 bases had no gene match. Germline V gene lookup returns CDR1 KGHSH and CDR2 LQKENI. DNA for the CDR3: TGTGCCAGCTCACCTCTCCTTTTCAGACAGGGCGACGACACTGAAGCTTTCTTT. This sequence encodes CASSPLLFRQGDDTEAFF. Together with reference TRBV18 and TRBJ1-1, the CDR3 gives the full variable domain: NAGVMQNPRHLVRRRGQEARLRCSPMKGHSHVYWYRQLPEEGLKFMVYLQKENIIDESGMPKERFSAEFPKEGPSILRIQQVVRGDSAAYFCASSPLLFRQGDDTEAFFGQGTRLTVV.

With respect to this clone: This CDR3 is also generated by other DNA sequences in the sample. The chain recombines TRBV6-1 with TRBJ1-6; D may be TRBD1 (5 bases). Per the germline V gene, CDR1 is MNHNS and CDR2 is SASEGT. Trimming removed 1 base from V and 13 bases from J, with 17 bases in between. The CDR3 has 15 residues. In DNA, the CDR3 is TGTGCCAGCAGTGAAGGGGTCAGCACAGGAGCCCCCCTCCACTTT. Translation: CASSEGVSTGAPLHF.

The rearrangement joins TRBV7-9 to TRBJ1-2; TRBD1 agrees at 12 bases. V lost 5 bases, J lost 6 bases, and 10 bases stayed unmatched. Germline-derived CDR1 and CDR2 are SEHNR and FQNEAQ (reference sequence). CDR3 size: 16 residues. CDR3 loop: CASSPGTGGDADGYTF. The CDR3 DNA is TGTGCCAGCAGCCCCGGGACAGGGGGCGATGCCGATGGCTACACCTTC.